This record concerns one TCR beta chain sequence. The antigen it recognizes is unknown. The sample holds no much larger clone one base away, and base qualities are not on file. This sample is part of a study of untreated major depressive disorder (dated by TCRdb to 2016 to 2018). Concerning the study at large: A cross-sectional case-control design was used to compare T cell phenotype and TCR repertoire between antidepressant-free major depressive disorder patients and individually matched non-depressed controls. The TCRbeta sequencing followed up on differences in Vbeta 5.1, Vbeta 11 and Vbeta 22 usage that flow cytometry had shown in the whole cohort. Findings and caveats that apply to the study as a whole: The sequencing comparisons used one-tailed planned tests on only three preselected Vbeta families. A comparatively small study sample was produced by the strict matching and exclusion criteria, and the generalizability of findings was thereby limited. In the sequencing data, TRBV25-01 and TRBV02-01 usage matched the flow-cytometry pattern without reaching statistical significance. The top five TRBV05-01 clones in every sequenced subject were all private clones. In CD4+ T cells, sequencing confirmed that depressed patients used TRBV05-01 (Vbeta 5.1) more than controls did, with a one-tailed test giving p = 0.040.

The Qiagen DNeasy Blood and Tissue Kit was used to extract total genomic DNA from the purified CD4+ T cells. Amplification and sequencing of the TCRbeta CDR3 region, as defined according to IMGT, were carried out with immunoSEQ immunosequencing protocols. Per the original workflow: The immunoSEQ service preprocessed the raw sequence data to correct PCR and sequencing errors. The sequence data were imported into the immunoSEQ Analyzer and were further analyzed using VDJtools v1.0.7. The paired Wilcoxon signed-rank test was applied to assess differences between patients and controls. Imported from immuneACCESS, the table was reduced by TCRdb to in-frame sequences with V and J called. These copies leave out some clones; in studies compared against another copy, an unresolved V gene accounts for under half, and the cause of the remainder is not known. V, J and clone size derive from that table, while D and trimming were established from the DNA sequence. The sample table records about 21,000 clones; roughly 86% of these occur just once. More than 0.45% of the sample is in the top ten clones.

For this chain, trimming is 1 base at the V end and 0 bases at the J end, and the number of junction bases without a gene match is 4. Taken from the germline V gene, the CDR1 and CDR2 loops are SGHTA and FQGTGA. From its cysteine to its phenylalanine, the CDR3 spans 17 amino acids. The only DNA kept is the CDR3, 51 bases in frame from the first base. Each depressed patient was matched pairwise with a non-depressed control on sex, age, current smoking status and body mass index. European descent was reported for all participants. Controls had no mood disorder either currently or in their lifetime and had a Quick Inventory of Depressive Symptoms-Self Report score of 5 or lower. Major medical conditions, Axis I/II comorbidities, regular medication or illicit drug use, and drinking over 100 g alcohol a week were all grounds for excluding any participant. About 30 ml of peripheral blood was collected from each participant into EDTA tubes. Using the BD IMag Human CD4 T Lymphocyte Enrichment Set, CD4+ T cells were purified from thawed PBMCs via magnetic negative selection. Flow cytometry confirmed that the CD4+ enrichment method typically gave 85% to 95% purity. A subgroup of five case-control pairs, chosen blind to chemokine receptor expression and flow-cytometric repertoire skewing results, underwent TCRbeta sequencing. All blood samples were drawn in the morning at 8:00 a.m., and PBMCs were separated by Ficoll-Hypaque gradient centrifugation. Until being assayed, PBMCs were kept in liquid nitrogen after cryopreservation by gradual cooling to -80 degrees C.

The sequencing input was CD4+ T cells from PBMCs. The chain is made from TRBV7-3 and TRBJ2-2; 8 central bases correspond to TRBD1. The sequence derives from a woman aged 40-49 years in good health. The CDR3 is CASSLSRGPPNTGELFF. The DNA sequence is TGTGCCAGCAGCTTAAGCAGGGGGCCCCCGAACACCGGGGAGCTGTTTTTT. The entire variable domain, with the stretches around the CDR3 drawn from the reference TRBV7-3 and TRBJ2-2 proteins, is GAGVSQTPSNKVTEKGKYVELRCDPISGHTALYWYRQSLGQGPEFLIYFQGTGAADDSGLPNDRFFAVRPEGSVSTLKIQRTERGDSAVYLCASSLSRGPPNTGELFFGEGSRLTVL.